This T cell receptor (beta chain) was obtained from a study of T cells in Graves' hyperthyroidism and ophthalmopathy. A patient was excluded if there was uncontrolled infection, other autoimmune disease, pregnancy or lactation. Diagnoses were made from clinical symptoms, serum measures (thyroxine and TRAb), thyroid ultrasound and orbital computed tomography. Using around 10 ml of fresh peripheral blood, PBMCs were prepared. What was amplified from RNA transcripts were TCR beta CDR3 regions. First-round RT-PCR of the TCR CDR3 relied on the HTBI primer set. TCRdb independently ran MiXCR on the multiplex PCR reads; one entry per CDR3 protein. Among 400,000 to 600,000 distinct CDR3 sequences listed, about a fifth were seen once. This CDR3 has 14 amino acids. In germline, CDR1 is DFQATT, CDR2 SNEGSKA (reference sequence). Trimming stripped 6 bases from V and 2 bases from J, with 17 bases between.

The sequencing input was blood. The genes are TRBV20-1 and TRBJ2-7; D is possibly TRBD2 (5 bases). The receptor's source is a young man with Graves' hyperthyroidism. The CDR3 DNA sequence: TGCAGTGCCGCCGGTGGGGAGCGGACCTACGAGCAGTACTTC. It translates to CSAAGGERTYEQYF.